This T cell receptor beta chain was profiled in a study of blood T cell repertoires in COVID-19. Study details: Sites in the United States, Italy and Spain provided acute and convalescent COVID-19 samples.

Libraries were prepared by immunoSEQ multiplex PCR; TCRdb keeps only in-frame clonotypes and omits some of them. Altogether roughly 300,000 clones are present, more than 70% being singletons, with the ten largest covering 7.8%. The germline V gene encodes CDR1 MGHDK and CDR2 SYGVNS. After removal of 4 bases from V and 6 bases from J, the junction contained 5 bases not matched to a gene. The CDR3 sequence is 14 residues long. The genes are TRBV25-1 and TRBJ2-2; TRBD1 matches 7 bases. This clonotype originated in a woman between 45 and 65 years old who had recovered from COVID-19. Material for sequencing was peripheral blood. The CDR3 loop reads CASSATGVAGELFF. The CDR3 nucleotides read TGTGCCAGCAGTGCCACAGGGGTTGCCGGGGAGCTGTTTTTT. The full variable domain, completed using reference TRBV25-1 and TRBJ2-2, is EADIYQTPRYLVIGTGKKITLECSQTMGHDKMYWYQQDPGMELHLIHYSYGVNSTEKGDLSSESTVSRIRTEHFPLTLESARPSHTSQYLCASSATGVAGELFFGEGSRLTVL.